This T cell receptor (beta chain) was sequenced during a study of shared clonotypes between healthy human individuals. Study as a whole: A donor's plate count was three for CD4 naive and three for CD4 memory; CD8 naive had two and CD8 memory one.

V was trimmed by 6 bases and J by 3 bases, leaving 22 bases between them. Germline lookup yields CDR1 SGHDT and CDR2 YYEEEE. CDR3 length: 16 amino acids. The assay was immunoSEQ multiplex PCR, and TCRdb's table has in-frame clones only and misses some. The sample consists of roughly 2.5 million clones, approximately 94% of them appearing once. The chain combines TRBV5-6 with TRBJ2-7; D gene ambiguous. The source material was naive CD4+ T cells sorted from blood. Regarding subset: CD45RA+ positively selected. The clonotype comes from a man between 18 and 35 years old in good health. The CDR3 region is CASIPLGRQEVYEQYF. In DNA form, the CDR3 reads TGTGCCAGCATCCCTTTAGGGCGCCAAGAAGTCTACGAGCAGTACTTC.